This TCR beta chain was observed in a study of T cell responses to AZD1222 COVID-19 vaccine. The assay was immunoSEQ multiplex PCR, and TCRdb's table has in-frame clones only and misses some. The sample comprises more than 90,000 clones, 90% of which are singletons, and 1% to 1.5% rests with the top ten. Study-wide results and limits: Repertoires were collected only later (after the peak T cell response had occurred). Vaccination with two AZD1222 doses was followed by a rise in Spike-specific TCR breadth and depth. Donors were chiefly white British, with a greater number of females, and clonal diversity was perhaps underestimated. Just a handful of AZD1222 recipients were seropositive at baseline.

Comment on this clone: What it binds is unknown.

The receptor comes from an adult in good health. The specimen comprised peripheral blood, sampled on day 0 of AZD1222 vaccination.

CDR3 sequence (DNA): TGTGCCAGCTCAGGCCAAGAGACCCAGTACTTC. Its translation is CASSGQETQYF. V usage is TRBV18 and J usage is TRBJ2-5, with D uncertain. The germline V gene encodes CDR1 KGHSH and CDR2 LQKENI. Trimming removed 5 bases at V and 1 base at J, with 2 bases between. The CDR3 runs 11 residues.